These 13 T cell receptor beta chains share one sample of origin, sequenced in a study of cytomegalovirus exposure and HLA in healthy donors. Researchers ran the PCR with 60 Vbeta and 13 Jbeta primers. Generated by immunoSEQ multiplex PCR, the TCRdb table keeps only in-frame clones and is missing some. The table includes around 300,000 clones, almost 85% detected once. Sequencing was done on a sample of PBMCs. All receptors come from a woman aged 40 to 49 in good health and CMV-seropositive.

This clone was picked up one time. The CDR3 sequence: CASSFGLAGDYEQYF. CDR3 DNA sequence: TGTGCCAGCAGCTTCGGACTAGCGGGCGACTACGAGCAGTACTTC. The chain joins TRBV11-3 to TRBJ2-7, with 11 bases matching TRBD2. V dropped 3 bases and J dropped 3; count of bases not matched to a gene: 4. The length of the CDR3 is 15 residues. The germline CDR1 and CDR2 sequences are SGHNT and YENEEA.

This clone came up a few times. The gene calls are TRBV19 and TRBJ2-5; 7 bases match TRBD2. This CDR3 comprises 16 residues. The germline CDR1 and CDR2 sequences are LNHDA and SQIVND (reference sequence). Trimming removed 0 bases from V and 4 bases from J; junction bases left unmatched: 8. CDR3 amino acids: CASSIDLSTGGETQYF. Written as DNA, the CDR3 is TGTGCCAGTAGTATAGATTTATCGACGGGGGGAGAGACCCAGTACTTC. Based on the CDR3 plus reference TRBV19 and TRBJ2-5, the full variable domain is DGGITQSPKYLFRKEGQNVTLSCEQNLNHDAMYWYRQDPGQGLRLIYYSQIVNDFQKGDIAEGYSVSREKKESFPLTVTSAQKNPTAFYLCASSIDLSTGGETQYFGPGTRLLVL.

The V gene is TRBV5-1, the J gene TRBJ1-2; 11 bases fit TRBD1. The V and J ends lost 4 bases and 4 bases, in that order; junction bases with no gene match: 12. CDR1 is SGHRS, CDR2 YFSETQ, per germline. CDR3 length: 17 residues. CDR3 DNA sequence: TGCGCCAGCAGCCGGGGGGGACAGGGGGACGGCTTCTATGGCTACACCTTC. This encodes CASSRGGQGDGFYGYTF.

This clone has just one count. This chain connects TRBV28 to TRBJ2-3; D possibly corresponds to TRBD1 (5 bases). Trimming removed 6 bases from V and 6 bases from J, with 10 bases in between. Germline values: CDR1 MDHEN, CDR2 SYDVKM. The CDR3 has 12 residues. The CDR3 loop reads CASRRQTDTQYF. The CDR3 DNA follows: TGTGCCAGCAGAAGACAGACTGATACGCAGTATTTT. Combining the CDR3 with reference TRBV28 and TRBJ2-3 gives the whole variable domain DVKVTQSSRYLVKRTGEKVFLECVQDMDHENMFWYRQDPGLGLRLIYFSYDVKMKEKGDIPEGYSVSREKKERFSLILESASTNQTSMYLCASRRQTDTQYFGPGTRLTVL.

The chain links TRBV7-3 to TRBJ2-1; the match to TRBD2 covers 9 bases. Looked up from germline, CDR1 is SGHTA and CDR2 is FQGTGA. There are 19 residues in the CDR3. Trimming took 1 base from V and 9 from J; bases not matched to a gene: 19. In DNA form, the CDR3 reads TGTGCCAGCAGCTTAAACCCCAAGGGGGGCGGGAGGGCCTATCGTGAGCAGTTCTTC. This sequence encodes CASSLNPKGGGRAYREQFF.

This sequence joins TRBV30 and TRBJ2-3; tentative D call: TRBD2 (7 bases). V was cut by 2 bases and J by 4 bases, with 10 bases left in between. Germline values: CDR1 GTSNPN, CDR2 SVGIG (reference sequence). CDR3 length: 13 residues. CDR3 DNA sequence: TGTGCCTGGAGTACGGGGGGCGCAGATACGCAGTATTTT. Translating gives CAWSTGGADTQYF.

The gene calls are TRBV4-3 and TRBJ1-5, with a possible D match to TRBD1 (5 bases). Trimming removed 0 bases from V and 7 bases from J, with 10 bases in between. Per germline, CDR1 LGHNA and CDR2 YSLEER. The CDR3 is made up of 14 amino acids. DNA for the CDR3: TGCGCCAGCAGCCAAGATGGGGCATTCCAGCCCCAGCATTTT. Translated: CASSQDGAFQPQHF.

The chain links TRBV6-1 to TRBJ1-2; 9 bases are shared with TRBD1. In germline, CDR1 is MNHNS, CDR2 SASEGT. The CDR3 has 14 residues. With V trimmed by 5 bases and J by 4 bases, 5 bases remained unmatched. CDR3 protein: CASSRDREAYGYTF. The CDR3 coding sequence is TGTGCCAGCAGTAGGGACAGGGAGGCCTATGGCTACACCTTC.

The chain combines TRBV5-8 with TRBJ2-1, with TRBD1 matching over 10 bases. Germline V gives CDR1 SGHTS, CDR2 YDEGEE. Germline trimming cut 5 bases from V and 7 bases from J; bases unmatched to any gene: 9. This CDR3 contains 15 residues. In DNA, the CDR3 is TGTGCCAGCAGACCGGGACAGGGGTTATGGAATGAGCAGTTCTTC. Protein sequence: CASRPGQGLWNEQFF. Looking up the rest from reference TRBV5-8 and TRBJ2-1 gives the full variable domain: EAGVTQSPTHLIKTRGQQATLRCSPISGHTSVYWYQQALGLGLQFLLWYDEGEERNRGNFPPRFSGRQFPNYSSELNVNALELEDSALYLCASRPGQGLWNEQFFGPGTRLTVL.

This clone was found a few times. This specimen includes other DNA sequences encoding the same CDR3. The CDR3 nucleotides read TGTGCCAGCACCCAGACAGGGAACACTGAAGCTTTCTTT. Its translation: CASTQTGNTEAFF. This chain joins TRBV6-5 and TRBJ1-1, with D possibly TRBD1 on 6 matching bases. This CDR3 is built from 13 residues. Per germline, CDR1 MNHEY and CDR2 SVGAGI. Between the trimmed V and J ends, which lost 7 bases and 1 base, there was a span of 10 bases.

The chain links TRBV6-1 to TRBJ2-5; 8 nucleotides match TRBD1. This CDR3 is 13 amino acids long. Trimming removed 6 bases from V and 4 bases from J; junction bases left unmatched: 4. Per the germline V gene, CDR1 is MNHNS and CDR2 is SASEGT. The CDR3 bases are TGTGCCAGCAGCAAACAGGGGGTAGAGACCCAGTACTTC. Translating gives CASSKQGVETQYF.

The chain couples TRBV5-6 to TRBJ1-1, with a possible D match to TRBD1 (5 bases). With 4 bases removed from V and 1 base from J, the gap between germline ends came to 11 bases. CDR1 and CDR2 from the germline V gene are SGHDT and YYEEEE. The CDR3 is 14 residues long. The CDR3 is CASSRDLKNTEAFF. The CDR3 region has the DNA TGTGCCAGCAGCCGGGACTTAAAGAACACTGAAGCTTTCTTT.

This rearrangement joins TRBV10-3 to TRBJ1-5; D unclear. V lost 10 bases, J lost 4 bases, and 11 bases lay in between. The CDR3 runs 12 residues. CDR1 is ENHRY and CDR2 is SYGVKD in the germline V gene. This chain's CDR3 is CATREGNQPQHF. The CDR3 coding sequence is TGTGCCACCCGGGAAGGAAATCAGCCCCAGCATTTT.